Each of the 9 T cell receptor beta chains below was sequenced from the same sample in a study of blood T cell repertoires in COVID-19. Generated by immunoSEQ multiplex PCR, the TCRdb table keeps only in-frame clones and is missing some. This table holds some 240,000 clones, more than 75% found once. Input material: peripheral blood. The receptors here all came from a human donor in a cohort sampled during active COVID-19.

The V gene is TRBV5-1, the J gene TRBJ2-1, with D unclear. This CDR3 spans 15 amino acids. Germline loops: CDR1 SGHRS, CDR2 YFSETQ. Trimming pared 2 bases from V and 4 bases from J, leaving 13 bases between. CDR3 DNA: TGCGCCAGCAGCTTAGAACAGTCCGCTTACAATGAGCAGTTCTTC. This gives the protein CASSLEQSAYNEQFF.

V and J are TRBV10-3 and TRBJ2-1, with 11 bases fitting TRBD2. Trimming at V came to 6 bases and at J to 3 bases, leaving 7 bases not matched to a gene. The CDR3 is 16 amino acids. Germline values: CDR1 ENHRY, CDR2 SYGVKD. As DNA, the CDR3 is TGTGCCATCAGCGGACATCTAGCGGGAGGCTACAATGAGCAGTTCTTC. Protein sequence: CAISGHLAGGYNEQFF.

The chain carries TRBV30 and TRBJ1-5; no clear D. This CDR3 spans 13 amino acids. V shed 2 bases and J shed 4 bases, with 9 bases lying between them. Per the germline V gene, CDR1 is GTSNPN and CDR2 is SVGIG (reference sequence). The CDR3 DNA reads TGTGCCTGGAGTAAAAAACAGAATCAGCCCCAGCATTTT. As protein: CAWSKKQNQPQHF.

The V and J genes are TRBV7-2 and TRBJ1-5, with D unclear. Trimming removed 0 bases from V and 0 bases from J, with 6 bases in between. CDR1 SGHTA and CDR2 FQGNSA come from the germline V gene. The CDR3 totals 15 residues. The CDR3 is CASSLAHNSNQPQHF. The CDR3 DNA reads as TGTGCCAGCAGCTTAGCTCACAATAGCAATCAGCCCCAGCATTTT.

This clone has just a few counts. V and J are TRBV25-1 and TRBJ2-2; D gene ambiguous. CDR1 is MGHDK, CDR2 SYGVNS, per germline. With 1 base removed from V and 5 bases from J, the gap between germline ends came to 5 bases. The CDR3 is 13 amino acids. For the CDR3, the DNA is TGTGCCAGCAGTGAATGGCAGACCGGGGAGCTGTTTTTT. Its translation: CASSEWQTGELFF. Complete variable domain (other parts from reference TRBV25-1 and TRBJ2-2): EADIYQTPRYLVIGTGKKITLECSQTMGHDKMYWYQQDPGMELHLIHYSYGVNSTEKGDLSSESTVSRIRTEHFPLTLESARPSHTSQYLCASSEWQTGELFFGEGSRLTVL.

About this clone itself: Additional DNA sequences in this sample encode the identical CDR3. This chain uses TRBV19 with TRBJ1-1; D not resolved. Germline V CDR1 and CDR2: LNHDA, SQIVND (reference sequence). Trimming left V 4 bases short and J 3 bases short, with 6 bases between. This CDR3 contains 12 residues. In DNA, the CDR3 is TGTGCCAGTAGTACACGGGACACTGAAGCTTTCTTT. Its translation: CASSTRDTEAFF. Full variable domain (outside the CDR3, taken from reference TRBV19 and TRBJ1-1): DGGITQSPKYLFRKEGQNVTLSCEQNLNHDAMYWYRQDPGQGLRLIYYSQIVNDFQKGDIAEGYSVSREKKESFPLTVTSAQKNPTAFYLCASSTRDTEAFFGQGTRLTVV.

This clone has a handful of counts. The chain couples TRBV27 to TRBJ2-6; TRBD1 might be the D (6 bases). Germline CDR1 MNHEY, CDR2 SMNVEV (reference sequence). V lost 4 bases to trimming and J lost 0 bases, with 7 bases between them. CDR3 length: 15 residues. The CDR3 sequence: CASSSDSSGANVLTF. As DNA, the CDR3 is TGTGCCAGCAGTTCGGACAGCTCTGGGGCCAACGTCCTGACTTTC.

The J gene is TRBJ2-7, the V gene TRBV18; D ambiguous. Germline CDR1 is KGHSH and CDR2 is LQKENI. V was pared by 4 bases and J by 7 bases, with 17 bases between. The CDR3 extends over 14 amino acids. The CDR3 spells CASSLSSPRREQYF. CDR3 DNA sequence: TGTGCCAGCTCACTTAGCAGCCCCCGGCGGGAGCAGTACTTC.

This clone was seen a single time. The chain joins TRBV6-5 to TRBJ1-6, with D perhaps TRBD1 (6 bases). This CDR3 has 13 residues. CDR1 is MNHEY and CDR2 is SVGAGI in the germline V gene. V lost 8 bases and J 4 bases, leaving 9 bases between the germline ends. As DNA, the CDR3 is TGTGCCAGCTCACAGGGTTATAATTCACCCCTCCACTTT. It specifies CASSQGYNSPLHF.